A selection of T cell receptor beta chains follows, all from one sample in a study of cytomegalovirus exposure and HLA in healthy donors. Method: immunoSEQ multiplex PCR; TCRdb's copy keeps in-frame clones and lacks some. The sample shows over 150,000 clones, around four fifths of them seen only once. The sequenced sample consisted of PBMCs. These TCRs come from a woman aged 50 to 60 in good health and CMV-seropositive. CDR3s include the opening cysteine and the closing phenylalanine or tryptophan. A D gene is named only where the DNA matches it firmly. Not every row has a clone size; where given, it reads once, few, many or a size class.

v_call	clone_size	d_call	j_call	cdr3_aa	cdr3_nt
TRBV5-1	-	-	TRBJ2-7	CASKSQGHEQYF	TGCGCCAGCAAGAGTCAGGGGCACGAGCAGTACTTC
TRBV18	once	-	TRBJ2-3	CASSPMSSPADTQYF	TGTGCCAGCTCACCTATGAGCTCCCCCGCAGATACGCAGTATTTT
TRBV6-5	-	TRBD2	TRBJ2-5	CASSGLSGGLVQYF	TGTGCCAGCAGTGGGCTTAGCGGGGGGTTGGTCCAGTACTTC
TRBV5-4	-	TRBD2	TRBJ2-5	CASSLPGGPQETQYF	TGTGCCAGCAGCTTGCCGGGAGGCCCACAAGAGACCCAGTACTTC
TRBV5-1	-	TRBD1	TRBJ1-1	CASSYRQGNTEAFF	TGCGCCAGCAGCTACAGACAGGGGAACACTGAAGCTTTCTTT
TRBV28	-	TRBD1	TRBJ1-5	CASSFANRGSNQPQHF	TGTGCCAGCAGTTTCGCCAACAGGGGTAGCAATCAGCCCCAGCATTTT
TRBV30	few	TRBD2	TRBJ2-4	CAWRGGLARNIQYF	TGTGCCTGGAGAGGGGGACTAGCGCGAAACATTCAGTACTTC
TRBV5-1	-	-	TRBJ2-1	CASSLGGKSYNEQFF	TGCGCCAGCAGCTTGGGCGGGAAATCCTACAATGAGCAGTTCTTC
TRBV28	-	TRBD1	TRBJ1-3	CASRDYRGRAGNTIYF	TGTGCCAGCAGAGATTACAGGGGGCGCGCTGGAAACACCATATATTTT
TRBV10-2	-	-	TRBJ2-7	CASSESRPTTAYEQYF	TGCGCCAGCAGTGAGTCGAGGCCAACGACGGCCTACGAGCAGTACTTC
TRBV7-2	-	-	TRBJ1-1	CASSKRGEAVAFF	TGTGCCAGCAGCAAACGGGGGGAGGCGGTGGCTTTCTTT
TRBV7-2	-	TRBD1	TRBJ1-1	CASSLSGGLGTEAFF	TGTGCCAGCAGCCTTTCAGGGGGCCTAGGCACTGAAGCTTTCTTT
TRBV18	once	-	TRBJ1-1	CASSPPEGMATEAFF	TGTGCCAGCTCACCACCAGAGGGAATGGCCACTGAAGCTTTCTTT
TRBV7-2	-	-	TRBJ2-1	CASSLVWQGYNEQFF	TGTGCCAGCAGCTTAGTGTGGCAGGGCTACAATGAGCAGTTCTTC
TRBV5-6	-	TRBD2	TRBJ2-1	CASSLRASGSYNEQFF	TGTGCCAGCAGCTTGCGTGCTAGCGGGTCCTACAATGAGCAGTTCTTC
TRBV13	-	-	TRBJ1-1	CASSYLPGGTEAFF	TGTGCCAGCAGCTACCTCCCGGGGGGCACTGAAGCTTTCTTT
TRBV2	-	-	TRBJ2-7	CASMGHYEQYF	TGTGCCAGCATGGGACACTACGAGCAGTACTTC
TRBV7-2	once	TRBD2	TRBJ2-3	CASSPAGVGGDTQYF	TGTGCCAGCAGCCCCGCGGGGGTAGGTGGTGATACGCAGTATTTT
TRBV30	few	-	TRBJ1-6	CAYVRGNSPLHF	TGTGCCTATGTCAGGGGAAATTCACCCCTCCACTTT
TRBV11-1	-	-	TRBJ2-3	CASSSPYTQYF	TGTGCCAGCAGCTCCCCCTATACGCAGTATTTT
TRBV7-2	-	TRBD2	TRBJ2-1	CASSLFGGGTYNEQFF	TGTGCCAGCAGCTTATTTGGGGGGGGAACCTACAATGAGCAGTTCTTC
TRBV2	few	TRBD2	TRBJ2-5	CASSGGTGETQYF	TGTGCCAGTAGCGGGGGGACCGGAGAGACCCAGTACTTC
TRBV14	-	-	TRBJ2-7	CASSPGARDKSSYEQYF	TGTGCCAGCAGCCCAGGAGCCCGGGACAAAAGCTCCTACGAGCAGTACTTC
TRBV19	few	TRBD1	TRBJ1-3	CATSGQGTGNTIYF	TGTGCCACTTCGGGACAGGGAACTGGAAACACCATATATTTT
TRBV19	-	TRBD1	TRBJ2-2	CASSGTGLSGELFF	TGTGCCAGTAGCGGGACAGGGTTGTCCGGGGAGCTGTTTTTT
TRBV28	once	-	TRBJ2-7	CASSLFRRQYF	TGTGCCAGCAGCCTTTTCCGGAGGCAGTACTTC
TRBV7-3	-	-	TRBJ1-1	CASSPHSGYTEAFF	TGTGCCAGCAGCCCACACAGCGGTTACACTGAAGCTTTCTTT
TRBV11-3	few	-	TRBJ2-7	CASSQAGLSYEQYF	TGTGCCAGCAGCCAAGCCGGACTTTCCTACGAGCAGTACTTC
TRBV28	-	-	TRBJ1-2	CASSPSEGRLHGYTF	TGTGCCAGCAGTCCATCGGAGGGTCGGTTGCATGGCTACACCTTC
TRBV19	-	-	TRBJ1-3	CASSVLQQGSGNTIYF	TGTGCCAGTAGTGTCCTACAGCAGGGGTCTGGAAACACCATATATTTT
TRBV7-3	-	TRBD1	TRBJ1-1	CASSSGTDTEAFF	TGTGCCAGCAGCTCCGGGACAGACACTGAAGCTTTCTTT
TRBV19	-	TRBD1	TRBJ1-5	CASSRDRGEPQHF	TGTGCCAGTAGTAGAGACAGGGGTGAGCCCCAGCATTTT
TRBV9	once	-	TRBJ1-2	CASNPTQGQANYGYTF	TGTGCCAGCAACCCTACACAGGGACAAGCTAACTATGGCTACACCTTC
TRBV27	-	-	TRBJ1-1	CASSLRRGNTEAFF	TGTGCCAGCAGTTTACGCCGAGGGAACACTGAAGCTTTCTTT
TRBV4-3	-	-	TRBJ2-1	CASSQLASIRQFF	TGCGCCAGCAGCCAATTAGCCTCGATCCGACAGTTCTTC
TRBV28	-	TRBD1	TRBJ2-7	CASSDRVPYEQYF	TGTGCCAGCAGTGACAGGGTGCCCTACGAGCAGTACTTC
TRBV7-9	-	TRBD1	TRBJ1-6	CSSSRDRDTSPLHF	TGTTCCAGCAGCAGAGACAGGGATACATCACCCCTCCACTTT
TRBV2	few	TRBD1	TRBJ1-6	CASSEERGPRSPLHF	TGTGCCAGCAGTGAAGAAAGGGGGCCTCGTTCACCCCTCCACTTT
TRBV4-2	few	-	TRBJ1-2	CASSQVEKYGYTF	TGTGCCAGCAGCCAAGTGGAGAAGTATGGCTACACCTTC
TRBV28	once	TRBD1	TRBJ2-7	CASSRWTGVNYEQYF	TGTGCCAGCAGCCGATGGACAGGGGTAAACTACGAGCAGTACTTC
TRBV30	-	-	TRBJ2-7	CAWSNGQGLYEQYF	TGTGCCTGGAGTAATGGGCAGGGTCTCTACGAGCAGTACTTC
TRBV28	-	TRBD1	TRBJ1-2	CASRQGGYYGYTF	TGTGCCAGCAGACAGGGGGGATACTATGGCTACACCTTC
TRBV5-5	-	TRBD2	TRBJ2-1	CASSPGLAGGTGEQFF	TGTGCCAGCAGCCCGGGACTAGCGGGAGGGACAGGTGAGCAGTTCTTC
TRBV11-2	-	-	TRBJ1-6	CASSLKFEQNSPLHF	TGTGCCAGCAGCCTAAAGTTCGAACAGAATTCACCCCTCCACTTT
TRBV5-4	few	TRBD1	TRBJ2-7	CASSLRPGQGDEQYF	TGTGCCAGCAGCCTACGACCGGGACAGGGAGACGAGCAGTACTTC
TRBV5-4	-	TRBD1	TRBJ2-1	CASSARQGSSYNEQFF	TGTGCCAGCAGCGCTAGACAGGGGAGCTCCTACAATGAGCAGTTCTTC
TRBV6-4	once	TRBD1	TRBJ1-3	CASKNPGGRWYF	TGTGCCAGCAAAAACCCAGGGGGCCGTTGGTATTTT
TRBV19	-	TRBD1	TRBJ1-4	CASSPMTGGSEKLFF	TGTGCCAGTAGTCCGATGACAGGGGGATCAGAAAAACTGTTTTTT
TRBV9	once	-	TRBJ2-3	CASSPSQGADTQYF	TGTGCCAGCAGCCCTAGTCAAGGGGCAGATACGCAGTATTTT
TRBV19	-	TRBD2	TRBJ2-4	CASSRLAGGVNIQYF	TGTGCCAGTAGTCGACTAGCGGGAGGGGTGAACATTCAGTACTTC
TRBV5-4	-	-	TRBJ1-1	CASTSIRGTEAFF	TGTGCCAGCACTTCCATACGCGGCACTGAAGCTTTCTTT
TRBV5-1	-	-	TRBJ1-1	CASSLDAENTEAFF	TGCGCCAGCAGCTTGGATGCGGAGAACACTGAAGCTTTCTTT
TRBV7-9	few	TRBD1	TRBJ1-1	CSSSSWDSLNTEAFF	TGTTCCAGCAGCTCATGGGACAGTTTGAACACTGAAGCTTTCTTT
TRBV5-1	-	-	TRBJ1-5	CASSAELHQPQHF	TGCGCCAGCAGCGCGGAGCTCCACCAGCCCCAGCATTTT